Each of the 19 T cell receptor beta chains below was sequenced from the same sample in a study of blood T cell repertoires in COVID-19. Using immunoSEQ multiplex PCR, the repertoire was profiled, and TCRdb retains in-frame clones only, with some absent. The sample consists of about 150,000 clones, about four fifths of them appearing once. Material: peripheral blood. These receptors were obtained from a man aged 55 to 70 with acute or convalescent COVID-19.

The V and J genes are TRBV9 and TRBJ2-1, with TRBD2 as a possible D gene (5 bases). Germline CDR1 and CDR2: SGDLS and YYNGEE. This CDR3 spans 16 amino acids. V lost 0 bases to trimming and J lost 3 bases, with 13 bases between them. The CDR3 region is CASSVELGGRYNEQFF. The CDR3 coding sequence is TGTGCCAGCAGCGTAGAGTTAGGAGGTCGCTACAATGAGCAGTTCTTC.

J is TRBJ2-7 and V is TRBV18; TRBD1 might be the D (5 bases). V lost 0 bases and J 4 bases, leaving 10 bases between the germline ends. Germline values: CDR1 KGHSH, CDR2 LQKENI. CDR3 length equals 14 residues. CDR3 DNA: TGTGCCAGCTCACCACCCTCGACAGTATACGAGCAGTACTTC. Amino acid sequence: CASSPPSTVYEQYF.

This clone was seen more than once but under ten times. The CDR3 DNA is TGTGCCAGCAGCTCACCTTCAGGGGGCGGAGGTGGCTACACCTTC. It encodes CASSSPSGGGGGYTF. This rearrangement joins TRBV5-6 to TRBJ1-2, with 8 bases lining up with TRBD1. CDR3 length: 15 amino acids. V trimming: 3 bases; J trimming: 7 bases; junction bases outside the gene matches: 11. The germline V gene encodes CDR1 SGHDT and CDR2 YYEEEE. Variable domain in full (rest from reference TRBV5-6 and TRBJ1-2): DAGVTQSPTHLIKTRGQQVTLRCSPKSGHDTVSWYQQALGQGPQFIFQYYEEEERQRGNFPDRFSGHQFPNYSSELNVNALLLGDSALYLCASSSPSGGGGGYTFGSGTRLTVV.

The chain carries TRBV19 and TRBJ2-7; TRBD1 agrees at 8 bases. This CDR3 is 14 amino acids long. Looked up from germline, CDR1 is LNHDA and CDR2 is SQIVND (reference sequence). V was clipped by 5 bases and J by 2 bases; unmatched bases: 5. CDR3 residues: CASSARDRTYEQYF. The CDR3 nucleotides are TGTGCCAGTAGTGCCCGGGACAGGACCTACGAGCAGTACTTC.

The chain employs TRBV19 and TRBJ2-5; 13 bases align to TRBD2. The CDR3 is 16 amino acids. Trimming cost V 6 bases and J 5 bases; bases outside gene matches: 9. Per the germline V gene, CDR1 is LNHDA and CDR2 is SQIVND (reference sequence). The CDR3 sequence: CASSRTSGGLGETQYF. In DNA form, the CDR3 reads TGTGCCAGTAGCAGGACTAGCGGGGGACTGGGTGAGACCCAGTACTTC.

A remark on this clone: Other DNA sequences within the sample encode an identical CDR3. This chain links TRBV6-5 with TRBJ1-3; D not certain. The germline V gene encodes CDR1 MNHEY and CDR2 SVGAGI. The CDR3 spans 15 residues. The V end lost 0 bases, the J end lost 0 bases, and 6 bases lay between the germline ends. The CDR3: CASSYSRDSGNTIYF. Here the CDR3 DNA reads TGTGCCAGCAGTTACTCCCGCGACTCTGGAAACACCATATATTTT.

V usage is TRBV28 and J usage is TRBJ2-1; 8 bases align to TRBD1. The CDR3 has 15 residues. Trimming removed 5 bases from V and 4 bases from J; junction bases left unmatched: 7. In germline, CDR1 is MDHEN, CDR2 SYDVKM. Here the CDR3 reads CASSPTGVLYNEQFF. The CDR3 nucleotides are TGTGCCAGCAGTCCGACAGGGGTGTTATACAATGAGCAGTTCTTC.

The chain carries TRBV10-1 and TRBJ2-1, with 8 bases that match TRBD2. CDR3 length: 18 amino acids. V lost 3 bases to trimming and J lost 5 bases; unmatched junction nucleotides: 15. Germline assignment: CDR1 WNHNN and CDR2 SYGVQD (reference sequence). In DNA, the CDR3 is TGCGCCAGCAGTGATCACTACGGTGGGACTAGGACCCACAATGAGCAGTTCTTC. Encoded protein: CASSDHYGGTRTHNEQFF.

There are a few counts of this clone. The rearrangement links TRBV15 to TRBJ2-7; D remains unclear. Germline CDR1 and CDR2: LNHNV and YYDKDF (reference sequence). V gave up 5 bases and J gave up 0 bases, with 11 bases separating them. This CDR3 region has 14 residues. This CDR3 is CATSSLVSSYEQYF. For the CDR3, the DNA is TGTGCCACCAGCTCCCTCGTGAGCTCCTACGAGCAGTACTTC.

The chain couples TRBV18 to TRBJ1-5; no firm D call. Germline V gene lookup returns CDR1 KGHSH and CDR2 LQKENI. V dropped 3 bases and J dropped 7 bases, with 10 bases sitting between them. CDR3 length: 13 residues. The CDR3 coding sequence is TGTGCCAGCTCACCCGGGGTTGAGCAGCCCCAGCATTTT. Translation gives CASSPGVEQPQHF.

J is TRBJ1-1 and V is TRBV10-3; unclear D gene. Trimming pared 2 bases from V and 0 bases from J, leaving 4 bases between. The V gene's germline CDR1 is ENHRY and CDR2 SYGVKD. This CDR3 has 13 amino acids. This chain's CDR3 is CAISEELNTEAFF. The CDR3 DNA follows: TGTGCCATCAGTGAGGAGCTGAACACTGAAGCTTTCTTT.

This clone was observed a handful of times. The chain uses TRBV7-2 and TRBJ2-2; tentatively, D is TRBD2 (7 bases). The CDR3 totals 16 residues. Trimming stripped 5 bases from V and 6 bases from J, with 19 bases between. CDR1 and CDR2 (germline): SGHTA, FQGNSA. CDR3: CASSTNGGRIPGELFF. The CDR3 coding sequence is TGTGCCAGCAGCACCAACGGGGGGCGCATCCCCGGGGAGCTGTTTTTT.

The chain has TRBV5-8 and TRBJ2-7; TRBD1 is a possible D gene (8 bases). The CDR3 runs 15 residues. Looked up from germline, CDR1 is SGHTS and CDR2 is YDEGEE. Trimming removed 2 bases at V and 4 bases at J, with 16 bases between. The CDR3 coding sequence is TGTGCCAGCAGCTTCACAGGGGGGGTGACGTACGAGCAGTACTTC. Translated, it gives CASSFTGGVTYEQYF.

The J gene is TRBJ2-5, the V gene TRBV5-1, with D perhaps matching TRBD1 (6 bases). Germline lookup yields CDR1 SGHRS and CDR2 YFSETQ. This CDR3 is 14 amino acids long. The V gene lost 3 bases and the J gene lost 5 bases, with 14 bases spanning the gap. CDR3 loop: CASSSALQGETQYF. CDR3 bases: TGCGCCAGCAGCTCGGCCCTCCAGGGGGAGACCCAGTACTTC.

V is TRBV6-1 and J is TRBJ1-5; a possible D gene is TRBD1 (5 bases). The CDR3 loop spans 16 amino acids. The germline CDR1 and CDR2 sequences are MNHNS and SASEGT. V lost 3 bases to trimming and J lost 2 bases, with 14 bases between them. The CDR3 protein is CASSEAPFRGNQPQHF. In DNA, the CDR3 is TGTGCCAGCAGTGAGGCCCCGTTCAGGGGCAATCAGCCCCAGCATTTT.

The gene calls are TRBV25-1 and TRBJ1-6; no definite D call. With 3 bases removed from V and 5 bases from J, the gap between germline ends came to 8 bases. This CDR3 region has 14 residues. In germline, CDR1 is MGHDK, CDR2 SYGVNS. The CDR3 DNA follows: TGTGCCAGCAGTGAGGGCTCGAATAATTCACCCCTCCACTTT. Residues: CASSEGSNNSPLHF.

The chain employs TRBV7-3 and TRBJ2-1, with 12 positions matching TRBD2. Germline-derived CDR1 and CDR2 are SGHTA and FQGTGA. The V and J ends lost 5 bases and 6 bases, in that order; junction bases with no gene match: 5. The CDR3 has 15 amino acids. The CDR3 DNA sequence: TGTGCCAGCAGCACTAGCGGGGGGATATTCAATGAGCAGTTCTTC. Translating gives CASSTSGGIFNEQFF. The variable domain in full, completed from reference TRBV7-3 and TRBJ2-1, reads GAGVSQTPSNKVTEKGKYVELRCDPISGHTALYWYRQSLGQGPEFLIYFQGTGAADDSGLPNDRFFAVRPEGSVSTLKIQRTERGDSAVYLCASSTSGGIFNEQFFGPGTRLTVL.

This clone showed up just a few times. The chain links TRBV14 to TRBJ2-4; TRBD2 matches at 8 bases. Trimming cost V 1 base and J 0 bases; bases outside gene matches: 14. CDR3 length: 20 residues. Per germline, CDR1 SGHDN and CDR2 FVKESK. CDR3 in amino acids: CASSQGGAGVPSLAKNIQYF. CDR3 DNA: TGTGCCAGCAGCCAAGGGGGAGCGGGAGTCCCCTCCCTAGCCAAAAACATTCAGTACTTC.

The chain joins TRBV18 to TRBJ2-1; weak D call: TRBD1 (6 bases). CDR3 length: 16 amino acids. CDR1 is KGHSH, CDR2 LQKENI, per germline. The V end lost 1 base, the J end lost 4 bases, and 14 bases lay between the germline ends. The CDR3 region has the DNA TGTGCCAGCTCACCACTCCCTACAGGGTATTACAATGAGCAGTTCTTC. Translated: CASSPLPTGYYNEQFF.